This TCR beta chain comes out of a study of cytomegalovirus exposure and HLA in healthy donors. A word on this clone: Other DNA sequences in this specimen translate into the identical CDR3.

The PCR contained 60 Vbeta and 13 Jbeta primers. Profiled with immunoSEQ multiplex PCR; TCRdb holds only in-frame clones, not every one. The table shows 160,000 or so clones, with around four fifths occurring only once. In germline, CDR1 is MNHEY, CDR2 SMNVEV (reference sequence). The CDR3 runs 13 residues. Deletions cut 0 bases from V and 5 bases from J, with 7 bases between. Sequenced: PBMCs. V gene TRBV27 combines with J gene TRBJ1-1, with D possibly matching TRBD1 (5 bases). This clonotype was obtained from a man aged 18 to 35 in good health and CMV-seropositive. CDR3 nucleotides: TGTGCCAGCAGTTTATCGGGGGGGACTGAAGCTTTCTTT. Translated: CASSLSGGTEAFF.